Listed here are 8 T cell receptor beta chains from one sample, sequenced in a study of control samples from healthy donors and cancer patients. The method was immunoSEQ multiplex PCR; TCRdb's version includes in-frame clones alone and lacks a portion of them. The data contain 100,000 to 150,000 clones, about 92% of them seen just once; the ten biggest clones take up 0.58%. Sequenced material: PBMCs. The receptors originated from a man at least 80 years old with head and neck cancer.

V and J are TRBV21-1 and TRBJ1-5. TRBV21-1 is listed as a pseudogene. The CDR3 extends over 17 amino acids. DNA of the CDR3: TGTGCCAGCAGCAAGGACCTACAAGGTCTCCGCAATCAGCCCCAGCATTTT. Translated, it gives CASSKDLQGLRNQPQHF.

The chain combines TRBV11-2 with TRBJ1-2, with D perhaps matching TRBD1 (6 bases). This CDR3 comprises 13 residues. The germline V gene has CDR1 SGHAT and CDR2 FQNNGV. V lost 4 bases and J 2 bases, leaving 8 bases between the germline ends. CDR3 loop: CASSYDRNYGYTF. The CDR3 DNA is TGTGCCAGCAGCTACGACAGGAACTATGGCTACACCTTC. Full variable domain (outside the CDR3, taken from reference TRBV11-2 and TRBJ1-2): EAGVAQSPRYKIIEKRQSVAFWCNPISGHATLYWYQQILGQGPKLLIQFQNNGVVDDSQLPKDRFSAERLKGVDSTLKIQPAKLEDSAVYLCASSYDRNYGYTFGSGTRLTVV.

The rearrangement uses TRBV30 and TRBJ2-2; 9 bases agree with TRBD1. This CDR3 is 15 amino acids long. After removal of 7 bases from V and 5 bases from J, the junction contained 11 bases not matched to a gene. Germline values: CDR1 GTSNPN, CDR2 SVGIG (reference sequence). This CDR3 is CAYTPGQGLTGELFF. Written as DNA, the CDR3 is TGTGCCTACACCCCCGGACAGGGGCTAACCGGGGAGCTGTTTTTT.

The gene calls are TRBV11-3 and TRBJ2-5, with D possibly being TRBD1 or TRBD2 (6 bases each). CDR1 SGHNT and CDR2 YENEEA come from the germline V gene. V was clipped by 5 bases and J by 5 bases, with 9 bases between them. CDR3 length: 12 residues. The CDR3 sequence: CASSRGGETQYF. CDR3 bases: TGTGCCAGCAGCCGAGGGGGGGAGACCCAGTACTTC. Full variable domain (remainder filled in from reference TRBV11-3 and TRBJ2-5): EAGVVQSPRYKIIEKKQPVAFWCNPISGHNTLYWYLQNLGQGPELLIRYENEEAVDDSQLPKDRFSAERLKGVDSTLKIQPAELGDSAVYLCASSRGGETQYFGPGTRLLVL.

The rearrangement uses TRBV5-1 and TRBJ2-5; 11 positions agree with TRBD2. There are 15 residues in the CDR3. Trimming took 4 bases from V and 5 from J; bases not matched to a gene: 7. Germline loops: CDR1 SGHRS, CDR2 YFSETQ. The CDR3 DNA sequence: TGCGCCAGCAGCCCTCTTTCTAGCGGGAGGGAGACCCAGTACTTC. It codes for CASSPLSSGRETQYF.

The chain has TRBV5-8 and TRBJ2-5, with TRBD1 matching over 8 bases. The CDR3 is 15 residues long. Germline CDR1 reads SGHTS; CDR2 reads YDEGEE. After removal of 1 base from V and 3 bases from J, the junction contained 5 bases not matched to a gene. The CDR3 loop reads CASSLWEQGEETQYF. Written as DNA, the CDR3 is TGTGCCAGCAGCTTGTGGGAACAGGGGGAAGAGACCCAGTACTTC.

The chain combines TRBV2 with TRBJ1-2, with a weak D call TRBD1 (6 bases). From germline, CDR1 is SNHLY and CDR2 FYNNEI. Trimming cost V 6 bases and J 8 bases, with 16 bases left between them. The CDR3 totals 13 residues. DNA for the CDR3: TGTGCCAGCAGCTTGACAGGAATGAGGGGCTACACCTTC. As protein: CASSLTGMRGYTF.

The chain couples TRBV30 to TRBJ2-6, with 8 positions matching TRBD1. Germline V gives CDR1 GTSNPN, CDR2 SVGIG (reference sequence). Trimming cost V 8 bases and J 0 bases; bases outside gene matches: 12. This CDR3 region has 17 residues. The CDR3 sequence: CAGTRTGYSSGANVLTF. The CDR3 DNA reads TGTGCCGGAACGAGGACAGGGTATAGCTCTGGGGCCAACGTCCTGACTTTC.